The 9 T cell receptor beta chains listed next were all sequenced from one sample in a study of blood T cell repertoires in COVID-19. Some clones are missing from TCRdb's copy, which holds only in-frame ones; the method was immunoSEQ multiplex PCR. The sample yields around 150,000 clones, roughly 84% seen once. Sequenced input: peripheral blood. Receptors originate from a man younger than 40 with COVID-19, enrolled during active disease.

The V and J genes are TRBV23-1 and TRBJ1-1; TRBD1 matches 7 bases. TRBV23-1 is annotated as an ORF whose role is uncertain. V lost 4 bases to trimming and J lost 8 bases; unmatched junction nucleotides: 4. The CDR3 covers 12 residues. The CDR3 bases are TGCGCCAGCAGTCCCTCGGACAGGGAAGCTTTCTTT. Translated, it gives CASSPSDREAFF.

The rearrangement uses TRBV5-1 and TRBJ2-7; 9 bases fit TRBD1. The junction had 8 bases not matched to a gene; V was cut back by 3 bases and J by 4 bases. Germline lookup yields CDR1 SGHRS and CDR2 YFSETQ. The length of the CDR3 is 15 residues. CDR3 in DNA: TGCGCCAGCAGCTCATCCGGGACAGGGATATACGAGCAGTACTTC. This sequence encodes CASSSSGTGIYEQYF.

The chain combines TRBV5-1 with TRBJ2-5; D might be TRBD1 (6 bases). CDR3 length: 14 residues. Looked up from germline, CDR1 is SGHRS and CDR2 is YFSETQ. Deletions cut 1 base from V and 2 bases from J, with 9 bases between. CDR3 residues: CASSLNRVQETQYF. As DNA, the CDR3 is TGCGCCAGCAGCTTGAACAGGGTTCAAGAGACCCAGTACTTC.

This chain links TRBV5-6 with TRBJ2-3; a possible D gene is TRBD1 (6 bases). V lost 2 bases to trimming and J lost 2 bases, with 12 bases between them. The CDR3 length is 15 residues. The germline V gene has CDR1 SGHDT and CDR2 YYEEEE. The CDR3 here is CASSFSSGDTDTQYF. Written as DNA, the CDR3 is TGTGCCAGCAGCTTCTCGTCAGGGGACACAGATACGCAGTATTTT.

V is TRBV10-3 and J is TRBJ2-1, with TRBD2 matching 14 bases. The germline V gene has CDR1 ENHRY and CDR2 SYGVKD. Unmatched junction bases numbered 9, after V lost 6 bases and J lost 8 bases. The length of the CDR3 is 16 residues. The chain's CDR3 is CAIRSDGTSGRYEQFF. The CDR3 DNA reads TGTGCCATCAGATCCGACGGGACTAGCGGGAGATATGAGCAGTTCTTC.

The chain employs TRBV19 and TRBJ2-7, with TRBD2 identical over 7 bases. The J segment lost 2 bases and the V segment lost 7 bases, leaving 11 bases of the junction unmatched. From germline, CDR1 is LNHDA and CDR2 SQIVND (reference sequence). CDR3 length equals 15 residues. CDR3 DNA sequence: TGTGCCAGTACAGCGGGAACTGGATCCGCCTACGAGCAGTACTTC. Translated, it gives CASTAGTGSAYEQYF.

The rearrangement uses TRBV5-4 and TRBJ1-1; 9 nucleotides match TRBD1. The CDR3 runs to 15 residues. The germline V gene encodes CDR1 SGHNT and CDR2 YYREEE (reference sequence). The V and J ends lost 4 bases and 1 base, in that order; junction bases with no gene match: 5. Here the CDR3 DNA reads TGTGCCAGCAGCGGGGGGACAGGGCAGAACACTGAAGCTTTCTTT. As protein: CASSGGTGQNTEAFF.

CDR3 DNA: TGTGCCACCAGCAAGAGGACTAGCGGCACAGATACGCAGTATTTT. Translation: CATSKRTSGTDTQYF. The chain combines TRBV15 with TRBJ2-3; TRBD2 agrees at 9 bases. This CDR3 comprises 15 residues. CDR1 is LNHNV, CDR2 YYDKDF, per germline (reference sequence). V dropped 4 bases and J dropped 1; count of bases not matched to a gene: 3. Variable domain in full (rest from reference TRBV15 and TRBJ2-3): DAMVIQNPRYQVTQFGKPVTLSCSQTLNHNVMYWYQQKSSQAPKLLFHYYDKDFNNEADTPDNFQSRRPNTSFCFLDIRSPGLGDTAMYLCATSKRTSGTDTQYFGPGTRLTVL.

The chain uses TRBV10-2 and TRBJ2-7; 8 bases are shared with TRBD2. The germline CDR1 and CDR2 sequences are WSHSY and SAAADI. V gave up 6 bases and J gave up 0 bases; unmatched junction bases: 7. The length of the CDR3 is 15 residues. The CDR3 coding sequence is TGCGCCAGCAGGCAGACTAGCGTCAGCTCCTACGAGCAGTACTTC. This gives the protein CASRQTSVSSYEQYF.